This is a list of T cell receptor beta chains from one sample in a study of human T cells and chemical hapten exposure. MiXCR, applied by TCRdb to the RACE reads, yields one record per CDR3 protein. Of tens of thousands of distinct CDR3 sequences listed, about 9.6% were seen once; the top ten hold 9.6%. The sequences come from whole blood, collected in connection with sensitization to the hapten diphenylcyclopropenone (DPC). All receptors derive from a woman in her thirties with alopecia areata. Some clones in this sample may be carry-over from other donors' samples. CDR3s include the opening cysteine and the closing phenylalanine or tryptophan. A D gene is named only where the DNA matches it firmly. Size is stated for part of the rows, as once, few or many counts, or as a class when the clone is expanded.

d_call: TRBD2
clone_size: few
j_call: TRBJ2-3
v_call: TRBV4-1
cdr3_nt: TGCGCCAGCAGCCAAGGACGGCGGGGGGGCCTCACAGATACGCAGTATTTT
cdr3_aa: CASSQGRRGGLTDTQYF

d_call: -
clone_size: many
j_call: TRBJ2-3
v_call: TRBV5-6
cdr3_nt: TGTGCCAGCAGCCCCCAAAACGAAGCAGATACGCAGTATTTT
cdr3_aa: CASSPQNEADTQYF

d_call: -
clone_size: many
j_call: TRBJ2-3
v_call: TRBV28
cdr3_nt: TGTGCCAGCAGCCCGCCCACCGGTCCTGATACGCAGTATTTT
cdr3_aa: CASSPPTGPDTQYF

d_call: TRBD1
clone_size: few
j_call: TRBJ1-2
v_call: TRBV30
cdr3_nt: TGTGCCTGGAGTATGGACAGGACCCTTTACACCTTC
cdr3_aa: CAWSMDRTLYTF

d_call: TRBD1
clone_size: few
j_call: TRBJ1-2
v_call: TRBV2
cdr3_nt: TGTGCCAGCAGGGCCGGTACCACAGGGGCCGAGGGCTACACCTTC
cdr3_aa: CASRAGTTGAEGYTF

d_call: -
clone_size: few
j_call: TRBJ1-1
v_call: TRBV30
cdr3_nt: TGTGCCTGGAGCGTGAACACTGAAGCTTTCTTT
cdr3_aa: CAWSVNTEAFF

d_call: -
clone_size: few
j_call: TRBJ2-3
v_call: TRBV12-3/TRBV12-4
cdr3_nt: TGTGCCAGCAGTTTGACCGGAAAGAGCACAGATACGCAGTATTTT
cdr3_aa: CASSLTGKSTDTQYF

d_call: -
clone_size: -
j_call: TRBJ1-1
v_call: TRBV4-3
cdr3_nt: TGCGCCAGCAGTCGGACGGCGTACACTGAAGCTTTCTTT
cdr3_aa: CASSRTAYTEAFF

d_call: -
clone_size: -
j_call: TRBJ2-7
v_call: TRBV5-6
cdr3_nt: TGTGCCAGCAGCTATTCAGGGGGGACCTACGAGCAGTACTTC
cdr3_aa: CASSYSGGTYEQYF

d_call: -
clone_size: -
j_call: TRBJ2-7
v_call: TRBV6-2/TRBV6-3
cdr3_nt: TGTGCCAGCAGTTACTCACGATCCTCCTACGAGCAGTACTTC
cdr3_aa: CASSYSRSSYEQYF

d_call: -
clone_size: -
j_call: TRBJ1-1
v_call: TRBV7-3
cdr3_nt: TGTGCCAGCAGCCTCGGACGGGGGGGGGAAGCTTTCTTT
cdr3_aa: CASSLGRGGEAFF

d_call: TRBD1
clone_size: few
j_call: TRBJ1-5
v_call: TRBV9
cdr3_nt: TGTGCCAGCAGCGTAGCAGGGGACAGGGAGCCCCAGCATTTT
cdr3_aa: CASSVAGDREPQHF

d_call: -
clone_size: many
j_call: TRBJ1-6
v_call: TRBV6-1
cdr3_nt: TGTGCCAGCTTCAACAGGGCCAATTCACCCCTCCACTTT
cdr3_aa: CASFNRANSPLHF

d_call: -
clone_size: many
j_call: TRBJ1-2
v_call: TRBV12-3/TRBV12-4
cdr3_nt: TGTGCCAGCAGTTTAATTGGGGGTAACTATGGCTACACCTTC
cdr3_aa: CASSLIGGNYGYTF

d_call: TRBD2
clone_size: -
j_call: TRBJ2-3
v_call: TRBV13
cdr3_nt: TGTGCCAGCAGTGGAGCGCTAGCGGGGCCCTCTAGCACAGATACGCAGTATTTT
cdr3_aa: CASSGALAGPSSTDTQYF

d_call: -
clone_size: many
j_call: TRBJ1-5
v_call: TRBV29-1
cdr3_nt: TGCAGCGTCCCCCCCCAGCATTTT
cdr3_aa: CSVPPQHF

d_call: -
clone_size: few
j_call: TRBJ2-7
v_call: TRBV6-5
cdr3_nt: TGTGCCAGCAGTTACAACTACGAGCAGTACTTC
cdr3_aa: CASSYNYEQYF